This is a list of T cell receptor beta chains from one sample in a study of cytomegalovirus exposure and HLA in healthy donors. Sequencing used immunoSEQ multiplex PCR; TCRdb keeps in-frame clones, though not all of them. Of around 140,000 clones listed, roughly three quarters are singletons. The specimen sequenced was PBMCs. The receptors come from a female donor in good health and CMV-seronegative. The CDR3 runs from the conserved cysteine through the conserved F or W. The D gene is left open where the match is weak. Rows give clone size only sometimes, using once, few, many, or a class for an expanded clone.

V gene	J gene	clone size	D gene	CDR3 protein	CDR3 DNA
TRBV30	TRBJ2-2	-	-	CAWSVAPTGELFF	TGTGCCTGGAGTGTAGCCCCCACCGGGGAGCTGTTTTTT
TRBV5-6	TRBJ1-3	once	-	CASSSGQSLGNTIYF	TGTGCCAGCAGCTCTGGACAGTCTCTCGGAAACACCATATATTTT
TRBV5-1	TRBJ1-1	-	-	CASSLLQGMNTEAFF	TGCGCCAGCAGCTTACTACAGGGAATGAACACTGAAGCTTTCTTT
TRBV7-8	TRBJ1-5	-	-	CASSQGREGQPQHF	TGTGCCAGCAGCCAGGGGAGGGAAGGACAGCCCCAGCATTTT
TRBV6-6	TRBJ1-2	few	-	CASWRAVDGYTF	TGTGCCAGCTGGAGAGCCGTAGATGGCTACACCTTC
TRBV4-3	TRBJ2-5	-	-	CASSPPGGETQYF	TGCGCCAGCAGCCCCCCTGGGGGGGAGACCCAGTACTTC
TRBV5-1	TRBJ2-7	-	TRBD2	CASRKAGGRPDEQYF	TGCGCCAGCAGGAAAGCGGGGGGCCGTCCCGACGAGCAGTACTTC
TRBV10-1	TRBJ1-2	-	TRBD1	CASSAGQSYGYTF	TGCGCCAGCAGCGCGGGACAGTCCTATGGCTACACCTTC
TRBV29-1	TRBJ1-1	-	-	CSVLGDFTEAFF	TGCAGCGTACTCGGGGATTTCACTGAAGCTTTCTTT
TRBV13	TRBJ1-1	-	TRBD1	CASSERQGREAFF	TGTGCCAGCAGCGAACGACAGGGGAGAGAAGCTTTCTTT
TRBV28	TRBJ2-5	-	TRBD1	CASRTRQGEETQYF	TGTGCCAGCAGGACCAGACAGGGAGAAGAGACCCAGTACTTC
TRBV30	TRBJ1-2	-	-	CAWSFQTPAYGYTF	TGTGCCTGGAGCTTCCAGACACCCGCCTATGGCTACACCTTC
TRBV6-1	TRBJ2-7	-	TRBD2	CASRAERGPYEQYF	TGTGCCAGCCGAGCGGAGCGGGGACCGTACGAGCAGTACTTC
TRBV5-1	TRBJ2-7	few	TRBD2	CASSSQAGGRSEQYF	TGCGCCAGCAGCTCCCAAGCGGGAGGGCGGTCCGAGCAGTACTTC
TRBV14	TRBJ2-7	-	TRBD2	CASSPTSGTSYEQYF	TGTGCCAGCAGCCCGACTAGCGGGACCTCCTACGAGCAGTACTTC
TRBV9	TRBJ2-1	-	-	CASSLDLSGEQFF	TGTGCCAGCAGCCTGGACTTGTCTGGTGAGCAGTTCTTC
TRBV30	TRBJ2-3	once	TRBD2	CAWAGGLNTDTQYF	TGTGCCTGGGCCGGGGGACTAAACACAGATACGCAGTATTTT
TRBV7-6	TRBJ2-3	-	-	CASSFDGQRTTDTQYF	TGTGCCAGCAGCTTCGACGGGCAGCGGACCACAGATACGCAGTATTTT
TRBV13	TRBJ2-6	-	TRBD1	CASSLAVVVDRVEYSGANVLTF	TGTGCCAGCAGCTTAGCGGTTGTAGTGGACAGGGTAGAATACTCTGGGGCCAACGTCCTGACTTTC
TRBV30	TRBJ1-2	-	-	CAWSDRGAYGYTF	TGTGCCTGGAGTGATCGGGGGGCCTATGGCTACACCTTC
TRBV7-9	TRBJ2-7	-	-	CSSSPELSVSSYEQYF	TGTTCCAGCAGCCCCGAGCTTTCGGTAAGCTCCTACGAGCAGTACTTC
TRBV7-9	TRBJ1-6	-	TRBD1	CASTPGQGFSPLHF	TGTGCCAGCACCCCGGGACAGGGGTTTTCACCCCTCCACTTT
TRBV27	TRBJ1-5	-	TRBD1	CASSSGTGNQPQHF	TGTGCCAGCAGCTCCGGGACAGGGAATCAGCCCCAGCATTTT
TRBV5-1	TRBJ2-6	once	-	CASSLKSTPYPGANVLTF	TGCGCCAGCAGCTTGAAATCGACTCCCTACCCTGGGGCCAACGTCCTGACTTTC
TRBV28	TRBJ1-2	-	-	CASSPSFDSHYGYTF	TGTGCCAGCTCTCCATCTTTCGATAGCCACTATGGCTACACCTTC
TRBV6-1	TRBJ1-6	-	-	CASSSTIRSPLHF	TGTGCCAGCAGTTCTACGATTCGATCACCCCTCCACTTT
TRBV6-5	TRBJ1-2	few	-	CASRVTGSYGYTF	TGTGCCAGCAGGGTAACAGGGTCCTATGGCTACACCTTC
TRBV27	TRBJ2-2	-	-	CASSPRGGNNTGELFF	TGTGCCAGCAGTCCCCGGGGCGGGAATAACACCGGGGAGCTGTTTTTT
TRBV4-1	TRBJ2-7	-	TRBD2	CASSQDRLAASYEQYF	TGCGCCAGCAGCCAAGATCGTCTAGCGGCCTCCTACGAGCAGTACTTC
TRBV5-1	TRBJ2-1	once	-	CASSLAPGEAGNEQFF	TGCGCCAGCAGCTTGGCCCCAGGCGAAGCTGGGAATGAGCAGTTCTTC
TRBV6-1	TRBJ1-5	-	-	CASSELGGSNQPQHF	TGTGCCAGCAGTGAATTGGGGGGTAGCAATCAGCCCCAGCATTTT
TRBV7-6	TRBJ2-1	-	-	CASSPSGGSSSYNEQFF	TGTGCCAGCAGCCCCTCTGGCGGGTCGAGCTCCTACAATGAGCAGTTCTTC
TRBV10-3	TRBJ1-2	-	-	CAISEGLSGYGYTF	TGTGCCATCAGCGAAGGACTTAGTGGCTATGGCTACACCTTC
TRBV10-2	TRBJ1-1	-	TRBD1	CASSEAGGWAEAFF	TGCGCCAGCAGTGAGGCAGGGGGTTGGGCTGAAGCTTTCTTT
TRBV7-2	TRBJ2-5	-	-	CASSFYGRQETQYF	TGTGCCAGCAGCTTCTACGGGAGACAAGAGACCCAGTACTTC
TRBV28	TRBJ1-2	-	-	CASSPDSYGYTF	TGTGCCAGCAGCCCAGACAGCTATGGCTACACCTTC
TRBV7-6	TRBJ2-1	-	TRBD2	CASSSRSGTSGSGAGNEQFF	TGTGCCAGCAGCTCCCGATCCGGGACTAGCGGGAGTGGGGCTGGTAATGAGCAGTTCTTC
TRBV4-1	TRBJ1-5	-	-	CASSQDLGNQPQHF	TGCGCCAGCAGCCAAGATCTCGGTAATCAGCCCCAGCATTTT
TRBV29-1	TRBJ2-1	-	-	CSVDDRSSSYNEQFF	TGCAGCGTTGATGATCGATCCAGCTCCTACAATGAGCAGTTCTTC
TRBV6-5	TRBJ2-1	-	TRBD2	CASSSTSGNYNEQFF	TGTGCCAGCAGTTCAACTAGCGGGAACTACAATGAGCAGTTCTTC